This TCR beta chain was found in a study of cytomegalovirus exposure and HLA in healthy donors. Study findings and constraints: In an earlier analysis, in fewer than 700 donors, most V segments appeared productive either ~90% or ~30% of the time.

In the case of this clone: Its cognate antigen is unknown.

The PCR used 60 Vbeta and 13 Jbeta primers. Using immunoSEQ multiplex PCR, the repertoire was profiled, and TCRdb retains in-frame clones only, with some absent. Of around 200,000 clones listed, approximately 79% are singletons. This CDR3 comprises 15 residues. The germline V gene encodes CDR1 SGHRS and CDR2 YFSETQ. The V and J ends lost 4 bases and 5 bases, in that order; junction bases with no gene match: 8. The sequence was obtained from a girl aged 2 to 9 in good health and CMV-seronegative. Input material: PBMCs. The rearrangement joins TRBV5-1 to TRBJ1-4, with 7 bases fitting TRBD1. The CDR3: CASSPDRPHNEKLFF. The CDR3 DNA is TGCGCCAGCAGCCCGGACAGGCCCCACAATGAAAAACTGTTTTTT.